What follows is one TCR beta chain and its context. Method: immunoSEQ multiplex PCR; TCRdb's copy keeps in-frame clones and lacks some. The sample includes 190,000 or so clones, 80% to 95% of them seen just once. There are 12 residues in the CDR3. Germline values: CDR1 GTSNPN, CDR2 SVGIG (reference sequence). Trimming removed 0 bases at V and 4 bases at J, with 6 bases between. The data are from a study of control samples from healthy donors and cancer patients. Sequences were obtained from blood. The TCR sequence derives from a man younger than 30 in good health. V is TRBV30 and J is TRBJ1-2; D is ambiguous. The CDR3 region has the DNA TGTGCCTGGAGTGTAAGCGTCTATGGCTACACCTTC. It specifies CAWSVSVYGYTF.